This T cell receptor (beta chain) was found in a study of control samples from healthy donors and cancer patients. The table lists this clone with a count of one. Only in-frame clones appear in the TCRdb table, and some are missing; sequencing was by immunoSEQ multiplex PCR. The sample has about 150,000 clones, 85% to 90% seen once. The sample comprised blood. This receptor was taken from a man younger than 35 in good health.

The DNA of the CDR3 is TGTGCCAGCAGCGGGGTGACTAATGAAAAACTGTTTTTT. Encoded protein: CASSGVTNEKLFF. The rearrangement links TRBV28 to TRBJ1-4, with unresolved D. V lost 6 bases to trimming and J lost 2 bases, with 7 bases between them. This CDR3 spans 13 amino acids. Per germline, CDR1 MDHEN and CDR2 SYDVKM. The whole variable domain, filled in from reference TRBV28 and TRBJ1-4, reads DVKVTQSSRYLVKRTGEKVFLECVQDMDHENMFWYRQDPGLGLRLIYFSYDVKMKEKGDIPEGYSVSREKKERFSLILESASTNQTSMYLCASSGVTNEKLFFGSGTQLSVL.